This TCR beta chain is drawn from a study of brain T cells in children with intractable seizures. Regarding time point: blood from clinic visit 5 months post-surgery; TSC patient then seizure free. Notes on this clone: Its antigen is undetermined.

Method: immunoSEQ multiplex PCR; TCRdb's copy keeps in-frame clones and lacks some. The table records 300,000 to 400,000 clones, roughly 92% of them present only once. Study results and caveats: Only CDR3 sequence similarity suggested viral specificity, without known HCMV serostatus.

This CDR3 comprises 18 residues. Germline assignment: CDR1 SEHNR and CDR2 FQNEAQ (reference sequence). The germline V and J ends were trimmed by 1 base and 3 bases, with 16 bases remaining between them. This clonotype originated in a boy under two years old with tuberous sclerosis and intractable seizures. This chain joins TRBV7-9 and TRBJ2-6; possibly TRBD2 for D (5 bases). Sequenced material: peripheral blood, taken roughly 5 months after surgery. The CDR3 sequence: CASSLGPGNLIGANVLTF. The CDR3 DNA is TGTGCCAGCAGCTTAGGTCCGGGAAACTTAATTGGGGCCAACGTCCTGACTTTC.